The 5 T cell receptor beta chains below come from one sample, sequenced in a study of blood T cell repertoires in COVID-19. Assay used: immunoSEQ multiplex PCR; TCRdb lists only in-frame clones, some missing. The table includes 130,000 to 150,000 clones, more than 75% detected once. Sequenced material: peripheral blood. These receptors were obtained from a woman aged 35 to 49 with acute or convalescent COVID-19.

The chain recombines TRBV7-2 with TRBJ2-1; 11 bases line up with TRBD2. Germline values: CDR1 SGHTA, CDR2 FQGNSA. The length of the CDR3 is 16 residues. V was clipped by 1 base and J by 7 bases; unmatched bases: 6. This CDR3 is CASSLVGGLAANEQFF. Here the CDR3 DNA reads TGTGCCAGCAGCTTAGTGGGGGGACTAGCGGCGAATGAGCAGTTCTTC.

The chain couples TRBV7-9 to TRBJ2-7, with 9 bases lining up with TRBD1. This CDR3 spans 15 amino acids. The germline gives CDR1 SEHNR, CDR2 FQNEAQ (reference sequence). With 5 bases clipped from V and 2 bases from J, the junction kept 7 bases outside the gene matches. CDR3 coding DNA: TGTGCCAGCAGCCCCTGGACAGGGGTGGCCTACGAGCAGTACTTC. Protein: CASSPWTGVAYEQYF.

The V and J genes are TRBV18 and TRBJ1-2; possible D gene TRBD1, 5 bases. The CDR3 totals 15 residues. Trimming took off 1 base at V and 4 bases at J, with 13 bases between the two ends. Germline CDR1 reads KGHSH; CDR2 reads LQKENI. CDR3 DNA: TGTGCCAGCTCACCACTCGGGCAGGGCCTCTATGGCTACACCTTC. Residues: CASSPLGQGLYGYTF.

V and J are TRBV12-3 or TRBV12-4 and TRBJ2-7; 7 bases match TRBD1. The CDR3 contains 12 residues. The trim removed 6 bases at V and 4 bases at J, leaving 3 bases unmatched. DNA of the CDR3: TGTGCCAGCAGCTGGGACAGATACGAGCAGTACTTC. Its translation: CASSWDRYEQYF.

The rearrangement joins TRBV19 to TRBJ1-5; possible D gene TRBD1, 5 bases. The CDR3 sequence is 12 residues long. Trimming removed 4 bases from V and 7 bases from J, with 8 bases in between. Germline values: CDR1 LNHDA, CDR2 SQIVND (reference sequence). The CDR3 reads CASSRRGQPQHF. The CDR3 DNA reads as TGTGCCAGTAGTAGGCGGGGCCAGCCCCAGCATTTT.